These 6 T cell receptor beta chains came from one sample sequenced in a study of blood T cell repertoires in COVID-19. Data came from immunoSEQ multiplex PCR; TCRdb stores just in-frame clones and leaves some out. In the table there are 150,000 to 200,000 clones, around nine tenths of which are singletons. Input material: peripheral blood. The source is a man in his forties or fifties with acute or convalescent COVID-19.

The chain has TRBV12-3 or TRBV12-4 and TRBJ1-1, with TRBD1 identical over 8 bases. The trim removed 5 bases at V and 4 bases at J, leaving 3 bases unmatched. This CDR3 region has 13 residues. The CDR3 bases are TGTGCCAGCAGTACCACAGGGGGCACTGAAGCTTTCTTT. It yields the protein CASSTTGGTEAFF.

The V call is TRBV5-6, the J call TRBJ2-5; unclear D gene. Per germline, CDR1 SGHDT and CDR2 YYEEEE. V lost 1 base and J lost 4, with 8 bases in between. This CDR3 is 13 amino acids long. The CDR3 loop is CASSLTSRETQYF. The CDR3 DNA reads as TGTGCCAGCAGCTTGACCAGTCGAGAGACCCAGTACTTC.

The CDR3 protein is CAISDGQGAHEQYF. The CDR3 nucleotides read TGTGCCATCAGTGATGGACAGGGGGCCCACGAGCAGTACTTC. The chain has TRBV10-3 and TRBJ2-7, with 11 positions matching TRBD1. The germline V gene has CDR1 ENHRY and CDR2 SYGVKD. Trimming at V came to 3 bases and at J to 5 bases, leaving 3 bases not matched to a gene. CDR3 size: 14 residues.

The count of this clone is one. The genes are TRBV6-2 or TRBV6-3 and TRBJ2-3; 11 positions agree with TRBD1. After removal of 5 bases from V and 15 bases from J, the junction contained 10 bases not matched to a gene. This CDR3 has 13 residues. CDR1 is MNHEY and CDR2 is SVGEGT in the germline V gene. CDR3 in DNA: TGTGCCAGCAGTAACGCCCGGACAGGGGGCTGCTATTTT. As protein: CASSNARTGGCYF.

This sequence joins TRBV9 and TRBJ2-7; TRBD1 aligns across 11 bases. J was trimmed by 4 bases and V by 0 bases; bases with no gene match: 3. CDR3 length: 15 residues. Germline values: CDR1 SGDLS, CDR2 YYNGEE. The CDR3, as DNA: TGTGCCAGCAGCGTAGGTGGACAGGGGGCATACGAGCAGTACTTC. As protein: CASSVGGQGAYEQYF.

V gene TRBV28 combines with J gene TRBJ2-7; 7 bases are a match to TRBD2. The CDR3 contains 14 residues. CDR1 and CDR2 from the germline V gene are MDHEN and SYDVKM. V was clipped by 3 bases and J by 3 bases; unmatched bases: 5. CDR3 amino acids: CASSLSGGGYEQYF. Here the CDR3 DNA reads TGTGCCAGCAGTTTGTCGGGGGGTGGCTACGAGCAGTACTTC. Supplemented by reference TRBV28 and TRBJ2-7, the full variable domain reads DVKVTQSSRYLVKRTGEKVFLECVQDMDHENMFWYRQDPGLGLRLIYFSYDVKMKEKGDIPEGYSVSREKKERFSLILESASTNQTSMYLCASSLSGGGYEQYFGPGTRLTVT.